The 12 T cell receptor gamma chains below come from one sample, sequenced in a study of Vδ1+ human thymocytes. Notes on the study in general: Highly polyclonal TRG and TRD repertoires with Gaussian CDR3 length distributions appeared in thymus.

No cognate antigen is known for these TCRs. Sequences come from RNA converted to cDNA by reverse transcription. CDR3 amplicons came from multiplex PCR with pooled V-gene forward and constant-region reverse primers. TCRdb re-called the multiplex PCR reads through CATT. This table has 30,000 to 45,000 gamma-chain clones, 20% to 25% appearing once. Sequencing was performed on Vdelta1+ gamma-delta thymocytes from the thymus. Regarding subset: FACS-sorted CD3+ TCRalphabeta- TCRVdelta1+ TCRVdelta2- thymocytes. Receptors originate from a girl in the first two years of life who had congenital heart surgery.

This clone qualifies as medium-sized. Other nucleotide sequences in the sample specify the same CDR3. The chain couples TRGV2 to TRGJ1 or TRGJ2. CDR1 and CDR2 (germline): EGSNGY, YDSYNSKV. The V gene end was trimmed by 0 bases and the J gene end by 6 bases; junction bases not matched to a gene: 5. The CDR3 extends over 13 amino acids. CDR3 in DNA: TGTGCCACCTGGGACGGGCCAGGTTATAAGAAACTCTTT. This gives the protein CATWDGPGYKKLF.

The rearrangement links TRGV4 to TRGJ1 or TRGJ2. The CDR3 covers 14 residues. Losses at the gene ends were 5 bases for V and 5 bases for J; bases not matched to a gene: 12. Per the germline V gene, CDR1 is EGSTGY and CDR2 is YDSYTSSV. CDR3 amino acids: CATWGGPEDYKKLF. The CDR3 region has the DNA TGTGCCACCTGGGGCGGGCCGGAGGATTATAAGAAACTCTTT.

This clone has just a few counts. This chain connects TRGV2 to TRGJ1 or TRGJ2. The ends lost 2 bases at V and 4 bases at J; junction bases unmatched: 5. Germline lookup yields CDR1 EGSNGY and CDR2 YDSYNSKV. CDR3 length equals 13 residues. CDR3 nucleotides: TGTGCCACCTGGGACGAGCCATATTATAAGAAACTCTTT. This codes for CATWDEPYYKKLF.

The V call is TRGV4, the J call TRGJ1 or TRGJ2. Germline V gene sequence: CDR1 EGSTGY, CDR2 YDSYTSSV. J was trimmed by 5 bases and V by 2 bases; bases with no gene match: 15. The CDR3 sequence is 16 residues long. This CDR3 reads CATWDVVILDDYKKLF. For the CDR3, the DNA is TGTGCCACCTGGGATGTGGTTATCTTGGACGATTATAAGAAACTCTTT.

This clone was counted once. This chain uses TRGV2 with TRGJ1 or TRGJ2. Germline V gene data show CDR1 as EGSNGY and CDR2 as YDSYNSKV. This CDR3 is built from 11 residues. The ends lost 1 base at V and 15 bases at J; junction bases unmatched: 9. CDR3 DNA sequence: TGTGCCACCTGGGACGGAGGAGCGTTACTCTTT. Its translation: CATWDGGALLF.

The chain links TRGV4 to TRGJ1 or TRGJ2. V shed 3 bases and J 5 bases; nucleotides not matched to a gene: 13. There are 15 residues in the CDR3. Per the germline V gene, CDR1 is EGSTGY and CDR2 is YDSYTSSV. CDR3 bases: TGTGCCACCTGGGATTTACAAATCCCTCATTATAAGAAACTCTTT. It encodes CATWDLQIPHYKKLF.

This clone came up a few times. Since a much larger clone is just one base distant, this may be a read error. Other DNA variants within this sample encode the same CDR3. The V call is TRGV9, the J call TRGJ1 or TRGJ2. Germline V CDR1 and CDR2: GITISATS, ISYDGTV (reference sequence). V was pared by 1 base and J by 2 bases, with 2 bases of the junction left unmatched. The CDR3 is made up of 13 amino acids. CDR3 coding DNA: TGTGCCTTGTGGGAGGTTCATTATTATAAGAAACTCTTT. Translation: CALWEVHYYKKLF.

This clone has only one observation. This rearrangement joins TRGV3 to TRGJ1 or TRGJ2. Per the germline V gene, CDR1 is VTNTFY and CDR2 is YDVSTARD (reference sequence). There are 15 residues in the CDR3. V was pared by 3 bases and J by 5 bases, with 13 bases of the junction left unmatched. CDR3 in amino acids: CATWDGPGKDYKKLF. CDR3 DNA sequence: TGTGCCACCTGGGACGGGCCGGGAAAGGATTATAAGAAACTCTTT.

The table lists this clone with a count of one. The junction does not match germline at one end; this may be a read error. Different DNA sequences within this sample yield the same CDR3. V usage is TRGV9 and J usage is TRGJ1 or TRGJ2. Per the germline V gene, CDR1 is GITISATS and CDR2 is ISYDGTV (reference sequence). The CDR3 loop spans 10 amino acids. CDR3 nucleotide sequence: TGTGCCTTGTGGGAGGGTAAGAAGCTCTTT. This translates into CALWEGKKLF.

The chain is built from TRGV8 and TRGJ1 or TRGJ2. The junction had 8 bases not matched to a gene; V was cut back by 0 bases and J by 3 bases. Germline values: CDR1 VENAVY, CDR2 YDSYNSRV. The length of the CDR3 is 15 residues. DNA for the CDR3: TGTGCCACCTGGGATAGGCCCGCGGGTTATTATAAGAAACTCTTT. This codes for CATWDRPAGYYKKLF.

This clone was detected only a few times. The chain is built from TRGV8 and TRGJ1 or TRGJ2. Trimming removed 4 bases from V and 8 bases from J; junction bases left unmatched: 2. The CDR3 sequence is 10 residues long. Germline values: CDR1 VENAVY, CDR2 YDSYNSRV. The CDR3 DNA reads as TGTGCCACCTGGGAAGATAAGAAACTCTTT. It translates to CATWEDKKLF.

The V call is TRGV2, the J call TRGJP2. V was pared by 4 bases and J by 0 bases, with 14 bases of the junction left unmatched. The CDR3 has 18 residues. From germline, CDR1 is EGSNGY and CDR2 YDSYNSKV. This CDR3 is CATWETTKRYSSDWIKTF. The CDR3 nucleotides are TGTGCCACCTGGGAGACCACTAAGAGATATAGTAGTGATTGGATCAAGACGTTT.